This passage covers 22 T cell receptor beta chains from one sample sequenced in a study of T-cell reconstitution after alpha-beta-depleted transplantation in children. TCRbeta library construction was performed incorporating unique molecular identifiers. TCRdb passed the PCR reads through MiXCR, listing each CDR3 protein once. The sample carries more than 15,000 distinct CDR3 sequences, roughly 8% recorded once. The specimen was PBMCs, mostly from graft donor cells, collected 60 days after TCRalphabeta/CD19-depleted stem cell transplant. Receptor source: a boy in the first two years of life who had a stem cell transplant for Wiskott-Aldrich syndrome, so the T cells may come from the graft donor.

This clonotype has ten or more counts. The chain recombines TRBV10-3 with TRBJ2-1; 7 bases fit TRBD1. The CDR3 covers 17 residues. V lost 3 bases and J lost 5; bases outside the gene matches: 13. CDR1 is ENHRY and CDR2 is SYGVKD in the germline V gene. The CDR3 DNA reads as TGTGCCATCAGTGACCCAAACAGGGGTCGGGGTCACAATGAGCAGTTCTTC. It is translated as CAISDPNRGRGHNEQFF.

This clonotype was recorded a few times. The chain couples TRBV7-8 to TRBJ2-7; 7 bases match TRBD2. CDR3 size: 13 residues. Trimming cost V 1 base and J 5 bases; bases outside gene matches: 2. The germline V gene has CDR1 SGHVS and CDR2 FQNEAQ. The DNA of the CDR3 is TGTGCCAGCAGCTTAGAGCGGGACGACGAGCAGTACTTC. Protein sequence: CASSLERDDEQYF. Variable domain in full (rest from reference TRBV7-8 and TRBJ2-7): GAGVSQSPRYKVAKRGQDVALRCDPISGHVSLFWYQQALGQGPEFLTYFQNEAQLDKSGLPSDRFFAERPEGSVSTLKIQRTQQEDSAVYLCASSLERDDEQYFGPGTRLTVT.

As to this clonotype: The junction does not match germline at one end; this may be a read error. This chain connects TRBV2 to TRBJ2-5; TRBD2 matches at 11 bases. This CDR3 spans 18 amino acids. The germline V gene encodes CDR1 SNHLY and CDR2 FYNNEI. CDR3 loop: CASSVGTSGAQYQEIQYF. The DNA for the CDR3 is TGTGCCAGCAGTGTCGGGACTAGCGGTGCTCAGTACCAAGAGATCCAGTACTTC.

The chain links TRBV3-1 to TRBJ2-5, with D unresolved. CDR3 length: 14 amino acids. Trimming took off 1 base at V and 4 bases at J, with 10 bases between the two ends. Germline loops: CDR1 LGHDT, CDR2 YNNKEL (reference sequence). The CDR3 region is CASSQGGRRETQYF. DNA of the CDR3: TGTGCCAGCAGCCAAGGCGGCAGAAGAGAGACCCAGTACTTC.

This clonotype was counted at least ten times. The CDR3 DNA reads TGTGCCAGCAGCCCCTGGGATCCGGCGCTGTACAATGAGCAGTTCTTC. Protein product: CASSPWDPALYNEQFF. The chain has TRBV7-9 and TRBJ2-1; D is unclear. V lost 5 bases and J 4 bases, leaving 18 bases between the germline ends. From germline, CDR1 is SEHNR and CDR2 FQNEAQ (reference sequence). This CDR3 contains 16 residues.

Many counts were recorded for this clonotype. The DNA of the CDR3 is TGTGCCAGCAGCTTTCGGACAGGGGAGTTAGGAGGCTACACCTTC. Translation: CASSFRTGELGGYTF. This chain links TRBV7-9 with TRBJ1-2; 9 positions agree with TRBD1. Germline CDR1 is SEHNR and CDR2 is FQNEAQ (reference sequence). Trimming cost V 3 bases and J 8 bases; bases outside gene matches: 10. CDR3 length: 15 residues.

By share, this clonotype ranks as medium-sized. V gene TRBV7-9 combines with J gene TRBJ1-5; D gene ambiguous. The V gene's germline CDR1 is SEHNR and CDR2 FQNEAQ (reference sequence). Trimming removed 2 bases from V and 5 bases from J, with 7 bases in between. This CDR3 is 13 amino acids long. The CDR3 DNA reads TGTGCCAGCAGCTTATACGGGGATCAGCCCCAGCATTTT. This gives the protein CASSLYGDQPQHF.

This clonotype was seen a handful of times. The chain recombines TRBV30 with TRBJ1-2, with 7 bases fitting TRBD1. Germline CDR1 GTSNPN, CDR2 SVGIG (reference sequence). CDR3 length: 13 amino acids. J gave up 6 bases and V 3 bases, and 7 bases lay outside the gene matches. CDR3 in amino acids: CAWRGDRDNGYTF. The CDR3 DNA follows: TGTGCCTGGAGGGGCGACAGGGATAATGGCTACACCTTC.

This clonotype was observed at least ten times. The rearrangement joins TRBV20-1 to TRBJ2-7, with TRBD2 matching over 10 bases. J lost 2 bases, V lost 3 bases, and 4 bases had no gene match. Germline-derived CDR1 and CDR2 are DFQATT and SNEGSKA (reference sequence). The CDR3 spans 14 residues. The CDR3 sequence: CSASVLAGAYEQYF. The CDR3, as DNA: TGCAGTGCTAGTGTGCTAGCGGGAGCCTACGAGCAGTACTTC.

This clonotype was detected many times. The gene calls are TRBV5-6 and TRBJ2-1; TRBD2 matches at 9 bases. CDR1 and CDR2 from the germline V gene are SGHDT and YYEEEE. This CDR3 is built from 17 residues. J gave up 5 bases and V 0 bases, and 9 bases lay outside the gene matches. CDR3 nucleotides: TGTGCCAGCAGCTTGGCCATTAGCGGGAGCTTCGACAATGAGCAGTTCTTC. The encoded protein is CASSLAISGSFDNEQFF.

This chain joins TRBV27 and TRBJ2-1; D gene unclear. V was trimmed by 5 bases and J by 5 bases, leaving 16 bases between them. This CDR3 is 15 amino acids long. The germline V gene encodes CDR1 MNHEY and CDR2 SMNVEV (reference sequence). CDR3 nucleotide sequence: TGTGCCAGCAGTGCTGACTTGCCAAGCCACAATGAGCAGTTCTTC. This encodes CASSADLPSHNEQFF.

This clonotype was found many times. J is TRBJ2-7 and V is TRBV5-1; perhaps D is TRBD1 or TRBD2 (5 bases each). CDR1 and CDR2 (germline): SGHRS, YFSETQ. Trimming left V 0 bases short and J 2 bases short, with 9 bases between. The CDR3 has 14 amino acids. Here the CDR3 reads CASSLDGGTYEQYF. For the CDR3, the DNA is TGCGCCAGCAGCTTGGATGGGGGAACCTACGAGCAGTACTTC.

Relative to its sample, this clonotype is medium-sized (0.01 to 0.1%). The rearrangement links TRBV7-2 to TRBJ1-2; tentative D call: TRBD1 (6 bases). CDR1 SGHTA and CDR2 FQGNSA come from the germline V gene. The CDR3 is 15 residues long. Trimming cost V 3 bases and J 1 base, with 12 bases left between them. The CDR3 here is CASSFSQGLNYGYTF. The CDR3 nucleotides read TGTGCCAGCAGCTTCTCCCAGGGGCTTAACTATGGCTACACCTTC. The full variable domain, its missing parts supplied by reference TRBV7-2 and TRBJ1-2, is GAGVSQSPSNKVTEKGKDVELRCDPISGHTALYWYRQSLGQGLEFLIYFQGNSAPDKSGLPSDRFSAERTGGSVSTLTIQRTQQEDSAVYLCASSFSQGLNYGYTFGSGTRLTVV.

Remarks on this clonotype: Given the absence of the conserved phenylalanine or tryptophan at the CDR3 end, a read error is likely. The chain employs TRBV11-2 and TRBJ2-7, with 10 bases fitting TRBD2. Germline V gene sequence: CDR1 SGHAT, CDR2 FQNNGV. CDR3 size: 17 residues. Losses at the gene ends were 1 base for V and 2 bases for J; bases not matched to a gene: 8. The CDR3 DNA reads as TGTGCCAGCAGCTTAGTACCTAGCGGGAGAAGGACCTACGAGCAGTACTTG. Translating gives CASSLVPSGRRTYEQYL.

This clonotype came up many times. The J gene is TRBJ2-1, the V gene TRBV29-1; D is unresolved. V shed 1 base and J shed 2 bases, with 6 bases lying between them. Germline assignment: CDR1 SQVTM and CDR2 ANQGSEA. The CDR3 totals 13 residues. DNA for the CDR3: TGCAGCGTTGAAGGGCGGACCTACAATGAGCAGTTCTTC. This translates into CSVEGRTYNEQFF.

In this sample, this clonotype turned up many times. The chain has TRBV12-3 or TRBV12-4 and TRBJ2-1; D call uncertain. V was pared by 7 bases and J by 7 bases, with 17 bases between. The CDR3 has 14 residues. As DNA, the CDR3 is TGTGCCAGCACCAGACTCGGCCCCCAGAATGAGCAGTTCTTC. This encodes CASTRLGPQNEQFF.

This clonotype was counted ten times or more. The V call is TRBV4-1, the J call TRBJ2-1; 13 bases fit TRBD2. Germline CDR1 and CDR2: MGHRA and YSYEKL. CDR3 length: 15 amino acids. J gave up 8 bases and V 4 bases, and 5 bases lay outside the gene matches. The CDR3 bases are TGCGCCAGCAGCCTTGGGACTAGCGGGATTTATGAGCAGTTCTTC. Its translation: CASSLGTSGIYEQFF.

This clonotype was detected many times. The J gene is TRBJ1-5, the V gene TRBV7-9; a possible D gene is TRBD1 (6 bases). The CDR3 totals 15 residues. V was cut by 0 bases and J by 7 bases, with 13 bases left in between. Germline CDR1 and CDR2: SEHNR and FQNEAQ (reference sequence). CDR3 sequence reads: CASSLAGRGDQPQHF. In nucleotides, the CDR3 is TGTGCCAGCAGCTTAGCCGGCAGGGGCGACCAGCCCCAGCATTTT.

A note on this clonotype: A much larger clone is a single base away; this may be a read error. The J gene is TRBJ2-5, the V gene TRBV2; maybe TRBD2 (5 bases). The germline V gene has CDR1 SNHLY and CDR2 FYNNEI. V was clipped by 2 bases and J by 5 bases, with 21 bases between them. The CDR3 runs to 17 residues. CDR3 sequence reads: CASSESKSASSWETQYF. Here the CDR3 DNA reads TGTGCCAGCAGTGAAAGTAAGTCGGCTAGCAGCTGGGAGACCCAGTACTTC.

Only a few counts were recorded for this clonotype. V is TRBV18 and J is TRBJ2-7; no reliable D call. Germline V lookup: CDR1 KGHSH, CDR2 LQKENI. Trimming took 5 bases from V and 6 from J, leaving 17 bases between them. The CDR3 sequence is 14 residues long. The CDR3 bases are TGTGCCAGCTCAAACTACAGAGACCCACTCGAGCAGTACTTC. The encoded protein is CASSNYRDPLEQYF. The whole variable domain, filled in from reference TRBV18 and TRBJ2-7, reads NAGVMQNPRHLVRRRGQEARLRCSPMKGHSHVYWYRQLPEEGLKFMVYLQKENIIDESGMPKERFSAEFPKEGPSILRIQQVVRGDSAAYFCASSNYRDPLEQYFGPGTRLTVT.

By proportion, this clonotype is hyperexpanded. V usage is TRBV4-1 and J usage is TRBJ2-7; unclear D gene. The germline gives CDR1 MGHRA, CDR2 YSYEKL. V was pared by 0 bases and J by 2 bases, with 8 bases between. CDR3 length: 14 amino acids. As DNA, the CDR3 is TGCGCCAGCAGCCAAGACAGGTTTGCCTACGAGCAGTACTTC. Its protein product is CASSQDRFAYEQYF.

This clonotype was observed a handful of times. V usage is TRBV5-1 and J usage is TRBJ2-1, with D possibly being TRBD2 (6 bases). The V end lost 2 bases, the J end lost 0 bases, and 9 bases lay between the germline ends. Germline V gene sequence: CDR1 SGHRS, CDR2 YFSETQ. The CDR3 covers 15 residues. CDR3: CASSLLASSYNEQFF. The CDR3 nucleotides are TGCGCCAGCAGCTTACTAGCCAGCTCCTACAATGAGCAGTTCTTC.